A selection of T cell receptor beta chains follows, all from one sample in a study of a mutant IDH1 vaccine in newly diagnosed glioma. Sequencing was performed with immunoSEQ multiplex PCR; in TCRdb, only in-frame clones are kept and a portion is missing. This table holds just under 95,000 clones, 83% found once. The input for sequencing was PBMCs, taken from a glioma patient treated with radiotherapy, temozolomide or both. The origin of the receptors is a woman in her 50s with glioma. Each CDR3 is given with its conserved first and last residue. The order of the fields is J gene, D gene, V gene, CDR3 protein. The D gene is left open where the match is weak.

TRBJ1-6,TRBD1,TRBV9,CASSLLAGGNSPLHF
TRBJ1-2,NA,TRBV19,CASSNRVGEENYGYTF
TRBJ2-6,TRBD2,TRBV4-3,CASSQELAGASGANVLTF
TRBJ2-5,TRBD1,TRBV5-1,CASTPGTGAETQYF
TRBJ1-2,TRBD1,TRBV11-2,CASSYGQGGYGYTF
TRBJ1-6,TRBD1,TRBV4-2,CASTGQANSPLHF
TRBJ2-5,NA,TRBV2,CASQKGGKETQYF
TRBJ2-7,NA,TRBV6-6,CASSYYPRVSEQYF
TRBJ1-3,NA,TRBV5-6,CASSFQGPLNTIYF
TRBJ2-5,NA,TRBV7-6,CASSPIQETQYF
TRBJ1-6,NA,TRBV19,CASSTDSFNSPLHF
TRBJ1-5,NA,TRBV2,CASSEDLFSNQPQHF
TRBJ1-1,NA,TRBV9,CASSPATGKTEAFF
TRBJ2-7,TRBD1,TRBV4-1,CASSPGQGAYEQYF
TRBJ1-6,NA,TRBV18,CASSPRDGGEPLHF
TRBJ1-2,NA,TRBV4-1,CASSPPGRDYGYTF
TRBJ1-1,NA,TRBV6-1,CASSEDLEAFF
TRBJ1-3,NA,TRBV30,CGWGSGNTIYF
TRBJ2-7,TRBD2,TRBV2,CASSVGRGYEQYF
TRBJ2-5,TRBD2,TRBV27,CASTGGGWFETQYF
TRBJ1-5,NA,TRBV4-1,CASSPLTAVGQPQHF
TRBJ1-6,TRBD1,TRBV7-9,CASSAYRGGNSPLHF
TRBJ1-1,TRBD1,TRBV19,CASSLGTGKTNTEAFF
TRBJ2-5,NA,TRBV2,CASSEPGTMRETQYF
TRBJ1-2,NA,TRBV4-3,CASSQVGDLANYGYTF
TRBJ1-2,NA,TRBV10-3,CAIRRTDVLGYTF
TRBJ1-2,NA,TRBV6-4,CASSLDGGHGYTF
TRBJ2-7,NA,TRBV5-6,CASSRDSIYEQYF
TRBJ2-5,TRBD2,TRBV7-9,CASSPVRGGPETQYF
TRBJ1-5,TRBD1,TRBV15,CATSRVRGPQPQHF
TRBJ2-7,NA,TRBV25-1,CASSDPGGGYEQYF
TRBJ2-5,NA,TRBV30,CAWSGRGTQETQYF
TRBJ1-1,TRBD1,TRBV18,CASSPRQGWNTEAFF
TRBJ1-1,NA,TRBV15,CATSRDPGVTEAFF
TRBJ2-7,TRBD1,TRBV5-1,CASSLADREDEQYF
TRBJ2-2,NA,TRBV9,CASSSRTDPTGELFF
TRBJ1-1,NA,TRBV7-8,CASSRNSMNTEAFF
TRBJ2-7,TRBD1,TRBV19,CASSATGGSYEQYF
TRBJ2-3,NA,TRBV5-1,CASSLAGEGGTQYF
TRBJ2-5,NA,TRBV14,CASREQGGETQYF
TRBJ1-5,NA,TRBV7-9,CASSLDLVNQPQHF
TRBJ2-3,NA,TRBV19,CASTHGGDTQYF
TRBJ2-2,NA,TRBV4-2,CASSPLMAGELFF
TRBJ1-2,NA,TRBV6-5,CASFEISGDGYTF
TRBJ1-6,NA,TRBV29-1,CSVAGGINSPLHF